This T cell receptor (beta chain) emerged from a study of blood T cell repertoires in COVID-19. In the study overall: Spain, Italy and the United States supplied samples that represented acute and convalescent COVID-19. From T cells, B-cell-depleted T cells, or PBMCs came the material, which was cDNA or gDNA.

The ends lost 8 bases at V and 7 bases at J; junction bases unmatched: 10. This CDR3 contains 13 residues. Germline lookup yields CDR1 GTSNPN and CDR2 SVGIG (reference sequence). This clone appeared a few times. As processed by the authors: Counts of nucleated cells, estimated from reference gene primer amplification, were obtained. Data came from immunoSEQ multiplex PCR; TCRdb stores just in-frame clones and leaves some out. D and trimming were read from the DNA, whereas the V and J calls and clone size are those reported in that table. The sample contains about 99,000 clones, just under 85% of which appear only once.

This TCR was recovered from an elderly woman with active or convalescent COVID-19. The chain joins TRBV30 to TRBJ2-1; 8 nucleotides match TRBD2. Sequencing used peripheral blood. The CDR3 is CARGASGLNEQFF. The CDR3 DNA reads TGTGCCCGCGGAGCTAGCGGGTTGAATGAGCAGTTCTTC.